These 2 T cell receptor beta chains were sequenced from one sample in a study of T-cell memory formation after mild COVID-19. One entry per CDR3 protein results from TCRdb running MiXCR on the 5' RACE reads. Altogether 400,000 to 500,000 distinct CDR3 sequences are present, 20% to 25% being singletons, with the ten largest covering about 10%. The material sequenced was PBMCs or a T cell subset sorted from them (not recorded which). The receptors here all came from an adult woman who had mild COVID-19 (a few samples of this study predate the infection). Cell type and time point are not known.

For the CDR3, the DNA is TGTGCCAGCAGTTACTCTACTCGGGGGGGATCCTACAATGAGCAGTTCTTC. Translated, it gives CASSYSTRGGSYNEQFF. The V gene is TRBV6-5, the J gene TRBJ2-1; TRBD2 matches 8 bases. This CDR3 has 17 residues. CDR1 and CDR2 from the germline V gene are MNHEY and SVGAGI. V lost 0 bases and J lost 1; bases outside the gene matches: 5.

V is TRBV9 and J is TRBJ2-7; the D is unclear. The CDR3 runs 14 residues. Per the germline V gene, CDR1 is SGDLS and CDR2 is YYNGEE. Trimming stripped 0 bases from V and 4 bases from J, with 11 bases between. CDR3 region: CASSVGISTYEQYF. CDR3 in DNA: TGTGCCAGCAGCGTAGGGATTTCAACTTACGAGCAGTACTTC.